The clone carrying this T cell receptor beta chain was found a few times. Its specificity is not known. These data belong to a study of CD8+ T cells in alopecia areata. Whole-study results and caveats: Expanded CD8+ clones among the top 100, and scalp clonality, were significantly decreased by tofacitinib. Uncertainty remains about how baseline CD8+ expansion links to response, with one nonresponder. Many expanded lesional clones persisted in scalp and blood during tofacitinib treatment.

It was cDNA, reverse transcribed from extracted RNA, that served as the sequencing template. Produced via immunoSEQ multiplex PCR; TCRdb's table is partial and in-frame only. There are approximately 210,000 clones in the sample; approximately 67% occur only once, and more than 1% lies in the top ten. Sample treatment: oral pan-JAK inhibitor, 5-10 mg twice daily. Both peripheral blood and punch biopsies of lesional scalp skin were obtained from patients who had alopecia areata. There are 15 residues in the CDR3. The sequencing here drew on CD4+ T cells sorted from blood, taken at week 44, from a patient treated with tofacitinib. This clonotype was obtained from a human donor with alopecia areata. This sequence joins TRBV21-1 and TRBJ2-6. TRBV21-1 is termed a pseudogene. The CDR3 coding sequence is TGTGCCAGCAGCCCTGGGGGCTCTGGGGCCAACGTCCTGACTTTC. Its translation is CASSPGGSGANVLTF.